Below, 25 T cell receptor beta chains from the same sample are listed, as sequenced in a study of T cell responses to AZD1222 COVID-19 vaccine. The table came from immunoSEQ multiplex PCR; TCRdb's copy has only in-frame clones and leaves some out. The table shows 100,000 to 150,000 clones, with roughly nine tenths occurring only once. Source: peripheral blood, taken on day 0 of AZD1222 vaccination. These receptors were collected from an adult in good health.

The CDR3, as DNA: TGTGCCAGCAGCCAAGATCCGGGGAAAGGCTACACCTTC. It specifies CASSQDPGKGYTF. V is TRBV3-1 (or the pseudogene TRBV3-2) and J is TRBJ1-2; the D is unclear. The CDR3 extends over 13 amino acids. V shed 0 bases and J shed 8 bases, with 10 bases lying between them. Germline V gene sequence: CDR1 LGHDT, CDR2 YNNKEL (reference sequence).

The chain links TRBV6-4 to TRBJ2-2, with TRBD2 matching over 9 bases. Trimming removed 3 bases from V and 1 base from J; junction bases left unmatched: 3. CDR3 length equals 16 residues. Germline CDR1 MRHNA, CDR2 SNTAGT. CDR3 amino acids: CASSEASGMNTGELFF. CDR3 nucleotide sequence: TGTGCCAGCAGTGAGGCTAGCGGGATGAACACCGGGGAGCTGTTTTTT.

The rearrangement uses TRBV6-2 or TRBV6-3 and TRBJ2-3; a weak D match, TRBD2 (6 bases). Per the germline V gene, CDR1 is MNHEY and CDR2 is SVGEGT. V was pared by 2 bases and J by 1 base, with 16 bases between. The CDR3 runs 17 residues. CDR3 nucleotides: TGTGCCAGCAGTTACGGCTTGGGGGGAGCCCGCACAGATACGCAGTATTTT. It translates to CASSYGLGGARTDTQYF.

This clone occurred a few times. The DNA of the CDR3 is TGTGCCAGCTCAGGTGATTCTGGGGCCAACGTCCTGACTTTC. It encodes CASSGDSGANVLTF. J is TRBJ2-6 and V is TRBV18; D remains unclear. This CDR3 region has 14 residues. V was pared by 5 bases and J by 1 base, with 6 bases between. Germline assignment: CDR1 KGHSH and CDR2 LQKENI.

The genes are TRBV7-2 and TRBJ1-2; D gene unclear. Per the germline V gene, CDR1 is SGHTA and CDR2 is FQGNSA. The V gene lost 3 bases and the J gene lost 7 bases, with 12 bases spanning the gap. The CDR3 has 13 residues. Here the CDR3 reads CASSFGGRGGYTF. In DNA, the CDR3 is TGTGCCAGCAGCTTTGGCGGCCGCGGTGGCTACACCTTC.

This chain joins TRBV19 and TRBJ2-6; D is undetermined. Germline CDR1 reads LNHDA; CDR2 reads SQIVND (reference sequence). The CDR3 consists of 15 residues. V shed 1 base and J shed 0 bases, with 4 bases lying between them. CDR3 loop: CASSIGSSGANVLTF. In nucleotides, the CDR3 is TGTGCCAGTAGTATAGGGAGCTCTGGGGCCAACGTCCTGACTTTC. The full variable domain, rest sourced from reference TRBV19 and TRBJ2-6, is DGGITQSPKYLFRKEGQNVTLSCEQNLNHDAMYWYRQDPGQGLRLIYYSQIVNDFQKGDIAEGYSVSREKKESFPLTVTSAQKNPTAFYLCASSIGSSGANVLTFGAGSRLTVL.

On this clone: A much larger clone differs from this one at a single base, so this may be a read error. This sample includes further DNA sequences coding for the same CDR3. This rearrangement joins TRBV5-6 to TRBJ1-2; 8 bases align to TRBD1. Germline CDR1 is SGHDT and CDR2 is YYEEEE. CDR3 size: 13 residues. Germline trimming cut 5 bases from V and 3 bases from J; bases unmatched to any gene: 3. The CDR3 bases are TGTGCCAGCAGTCCGGGACAGGACTATGGCTACACCTTC. This codes for CASSPGQDYGYTF.

This rearrangement joins TRBV6-5 to TRBJ1-1; 10 nucleotides match TRBD1. In germline, CDR1 is MNHEY, CDR2 SVGAGI. J gave up 6 bases and V 4 bases, and 5 bases lay outside the gene matches. This CDR3 spans 14 amino acids. CDR3 nucleotide sequence: TGTGCCAGCAGTTCCGGACAGGGGGGATCTGAAGCTTTCTTT. This sequence encodes CASSSGQGGSEAFF.

This clone was detected only a few times. The J gene is TRBJ1-6, the V gene TRBV6-5; a weak D match, TRBD1 (6 bases). Trimming removed 7 bases at V and 7 bases at J, with 17 bases between. The CDR3 has 15 amino acids. Germline CDR1 reads MNHEY; CDR2 reads SVGAGI. The CDR3 coding sequence is TGTGCCAGCATTCTTCGGGGGGCTTGGAATTCACCCCTCCACTTT. This translates into CASILRGAWNSPLHF.

This rearrangement joins TRBV4-3 to TRBJ2-7, with D perhaps TRBD2 (6 bases). The CDR3 loop spans 13 amino acids. Trimming stripped 4 bases from V and 7 bases from J, with 14 bases between. Germline V CDR1 and CDR2: LGHNA, YSLEER. CDR3 sequence (DNA): TGCGCCAGCAGCCCCAATATGCGGGGAGAGCAGTACTTC. Protein product: CASSPNMRGEQYF.

This chain uses TRBV7-2 with TRBJ2-2; 7 bases agree with TRBD1. The V and J ends lost 5 bases and 4 bases, in that order; junction bases with no gene match: 13. The CDR3 is made up of 17 amino acids. CDR1 is SGHTA, CDR2 FQGNSA, per germline. CDR3 nucleotide sequence: TGTGCCAGCAGCCAACCGGGACAGAAATCGATCACCGGGGAGCTGTTTTTT. Translating it yields CASSQPGQKSITGELFF.

The gene calls are TRBV3-1 (or the pseudogene TRBV3-2) and TRBJ1-2; tentatively, D is TRBD1 (5 bases). This CDR3 is built from 14 residues. The germline V and J ends were trimmed by 1 base and 3 bases, with 9 bases remaining between them. Germline V gene sequence: CDR1 LGHDT, CDR2 YNNKEL (reference sequence). DNA for the CDR3: TGTGCCAGCAGCCAAGCGGACACCGACTATGGCTACACCTTC. The encoded protein is CASSQADTDYGYTF.

The V gene is TRBV29-1, the J gene TRBJ2-3; 9 bases match TRBD2. Germline CDR1 is SQVTM and CDR2 is ANQGSEA. V lost 3 bases to trimming and J lost 1 base; unmatched junction nucleotides: 2. CDR3 size: 14 residues. As DNA, the CDR3 is TGCAGCGTTGAGGGCGGGGGGGGCACAGATACGCAGTATTTT. This codes for CSVEGGGGTDTQYF.

This chain uses TRBV19 with TRBJ1-1; 10 bases agree with TRBD1. Per the germline V gene, CDR1 is LNHDA and CDR2 is SQIVND (reference sequence). The CDR3 spans 14 residues. V was pared by 5 bases and J by 5 bases, with 5 bases of the junction left unmatched. The CDR3 nucleotides read TGTGCCAGTAGTCTTCGGGACAGGGGAACTGAAGCTTTCTTT. Translation gives CASSLRDRGTEAFF.

The chain has TRBV3-1 (or the pseudogene TRBV3-2) and TRBJ2-2, with 12 bases aligning to TRBD2. Looked up from germline, CDR1 is LGHDT and CDR2 is YNNKEL (reference sequence). The CDR3 is 18 residues long. Trimming removed 1 base from V and 2 bases from J; junction bases left unmatched: 5. CDR3 bases: TGTGCCAGCAGCCAAGGTCTAGCGGGGGGGCCTAACACCGGGGAGCTGTTTTTT. It yields the protein CASSQGLAGGPNTGELFF.

This clone has only one observation. At one of its ends the junction is not consistent with the germline gene, which may arise from a read error. The rearrangement uses TRBV10-3 and TRBJ1-1; D might be TRBD1 (5 bases). Germline lookup yields CDR1 ENHRY and CDR2 SYGVKD. The CDR3 consists of 14 residues. CDR3 loop: CASSRDGTNTEAFF. Here the CDR3 DNA reads TGTGCCAGCAGTAGGGATGGGACGAACACTGAAGCTTTCTTT.

V gene TRBV6-5 combines with J gene TRBJ2-7; TRBD1 aligns across 9 bases. Germline V gene lookup returns CDR1 MNHEY and CDR2 SVGAGI. The CDR3 is made up of 13 amino acids. V lost 6 bases and J lost 6; bases outside the gene matches: 6. The CDR3 DNA sequence: TGTGCCAGCAGAGACAGGGGGTATCGCGAGCAGTACTTC. Translated, it gives CASRDRGYREQYF.

The chain joins TRBV4-1 to TRBJ1-1; D gene unclear. Germline CDR1 and CDR2: MGHRA and YSYEKL. This CDR3 is built from 13 residues. V was cut by 0 bases and J by 3 bases, with 5 bases left in between. The CDR3 loop reads CASSQDMYTEAFF. As DNA, the CDR3 is TGCGCCAGCAGCCAAGATATGTACACTGAAGCTTTCTTT.

This chain connects TRBV7-9 to TRBJ1-4; D gene unclear. Trimming pared 7 bases from V and 2 bases from J, leaving 14 bases between. The germline CDR1 and CDR2 sequences are SEHNR and FQNEAQ (reference sequence). CDR3 length equals 15 residues. The CDR3 loop is CASTKGQQTNEKLFF. CDR3 sequence (DNA): TGTGCCAGCACCAAGGGTCAACAGACTAATGAAAAACTGTTTTTT.

This clone showed up just once. The chain uses TRBV6-1 and TRBJ2-1; 9 bases align to TRBD2. CDR3 length: 13 amino acids. The junction had 3 bases not matched to a gene; V was cut back by 2 bases and J by 10 bases. CDR1 MNHNS and CDR2 SASEGT come from the germline V gene. This CDR3 reads CASSELLAGEQFF. The CDR3 nucleotides are TGTGCCAGCAGTGAACTTCTAGCGGGGGAGCAGTTCTTC.

The genes are TRBV11-2 and TRBJ1-1, with D perhaps TRBD1 (6 bases). The V end lost 4 bases, the J end lost 6 bases, and 15 bases lay between the germline ends. The CDR3 has 14 amino acids. Germline lookup yields CDR1 SGHAT and CDR2 FQNNGV. In nucleotides, the CDR3 is TGTGCCAGCAGCTCAGGGGTCCATAGGCCTGAAGCTTTCTTT. It encodes CASSSGVHRPEAFF.

This clone was recorded only once. The genes are TRBV7-9 and TRBJ2-7; 10 nucleotides align to TRBD1. Germline CDR1 reads SEHNR; CDR2 reads FQNEAQ (reference sequence). This CDR3 spans 14 amino acids. J lost 3 bases, V lost 7 bases, and 6 bases had no gene match. The CDR3 DNA follows: TGTGCCAGCACCAACGGGGACAGGGGCTACGAGCAGTACTTC. It specifies CASTNGDRGYEQYF. The complete variable domain, with remaining parts taken from reference TRBV7-9 and TRBJ2-7, reads DTGVSQNPRHKITKRGQNVTFRCDPISEHNRLYWYRQTLGQGPEFLTYFQNEAQLEKSRLLSDRFSAERPKGSFSTLEIQRTEQGDSAMYLCASTNGDRGYEQYFGPGTRLTVT.

The J gene is TRBJ2-2, the V gene TRBV24-1, with D perhaps matching TRBD1 (6 bases). This CDR3 spans 15 amino acids. Per germline, CDR1 KGHDR and CDR2 SFDVKD. Trimming took 3 bases from V and 6 from J, leaving 13 bases between them. In DNA form, the CDR3 reads TGTGCCACCAGTGATACCAAAGGGGGATCCGGGGAGCTGTTTTTT. Residues: CATSDTKGGSGELFF.

Only one count was recorded for this clone. This rearrangement joins TRBV18 to TRBJ1-1; D is unresolved. From germline, CDR1 is KGHSH and CDR2 LQKENI. The CDR3 covers 13 residues. V was cut by 0 bases and J by 3 bases, with 5 bases left in between. Here the CDR3 reads CASSPPRDTEAFF. DNA of the CDR3: TGTGCCAGCTCACCACCAAGAGACACTGAAGCTTTCTTT.

This rearrangement joins TRBV18 to TRBJ1-2; the D is unclear. The CDR3 spans 14 residues. V was pared by 6 bases and J by 9 bases, with 20 bases between. Germline values: CDR1 KGHSH, CDR2 LQKENI. In DNA form, the CDR3 reads TGTGCCAGCTCCCGGGATTGGTACGAGCTGAGCTACACCTTC. It codes for CASSRDWYELSYTF.